This paragraph reports one T cell receptor (beta chain). Its antigen is unidentified. These data are taken from a study of T cell responses to AZD1222 COVID-19 vaccine. The study, taken as a whole, reports: At 160-218 and 743-854, vaccine-associated CD4 TCRs were dominant, and they spanned spike. Spike-specific TCR breadth and depth were elevated following two AZD1222 doses. Donor demographics were predominantly white British with a female majority; clonal diversity may be underestimated. Only a handful of AZD1222 recipients, several in all, had baseline seropositivity.

Profiled with immunoSEQ multiplex PCR; TCRdb holds only in-frame clones, not every one. The table has around 150,000 clones, around 90% seen once. Trimming cost V 2 bases and J 3 bases, with 13 bases left between them. The CDR3 loop spans 15 amino acids. The germline CDR1 and CDR2 sequences are MDHEN and SYDVKM. This rearrangement joins TRBV28 to TRBJ1-1, with a possible D match to TRBD1 (5 bases). This material consisted of peripheral blood, taken 28 days after the second AZD1222 dose. The TCR sequence derives from an adult who received the AZD1222 COVID-19 vaccine. This chain's CDR3 is CASSLMGGGHTEAFF. CDR3 DNA: TGTGCCAGCAGTTTAATGGGGGGAGGTCACACTGAAGCTTTCTTT.